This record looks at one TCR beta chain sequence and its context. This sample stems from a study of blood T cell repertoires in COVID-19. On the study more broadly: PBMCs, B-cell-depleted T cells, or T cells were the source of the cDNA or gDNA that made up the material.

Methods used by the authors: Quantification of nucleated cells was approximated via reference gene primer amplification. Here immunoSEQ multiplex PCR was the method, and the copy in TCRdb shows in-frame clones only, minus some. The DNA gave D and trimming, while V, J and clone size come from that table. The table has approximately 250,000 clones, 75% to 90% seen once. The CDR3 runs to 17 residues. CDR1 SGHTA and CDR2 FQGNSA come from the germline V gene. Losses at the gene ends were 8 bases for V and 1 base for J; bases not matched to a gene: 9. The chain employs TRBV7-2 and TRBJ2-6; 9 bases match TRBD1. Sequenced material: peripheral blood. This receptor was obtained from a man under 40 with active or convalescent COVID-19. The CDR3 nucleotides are TGTGCCAGCCACAGGGACAGGGTAATGTCTGGGGCCAACGTCCTGACTTTC. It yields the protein CASHRDRVMSGANVLTF.